One and the same sample provided the 3 T cell receptor beta chains below, sequenced in a study of cytomegalovirus exposure and HLA in healthy donors. The PCR ran on 60 Vbeta and 13 Jbeta primers. Using immunoSEQ multiplex PCR, the repertoire was profiled, and TCRdb retains in-frame clones only, with some absent. This sample yields 170,000 or so clones, of which approximately 80% are seen a single time; around 2.5% belongs to the top ten. Sequencing was performed on PBMCs. These receptors all stem from a man aged 60-69 years in good health and CMV-seronegative.

This chain uses TRBV5-1 with TRBJ2-2; 7 bases fit TRBD1. CDR1 is SGHRS, CDR2 YFSETQ, per germline. Germline trimming cut 0 bases from V and 4 bases from J; bases unmatched to any gene: 6. CDR3 length: 16 amino acids. The CDR3 region is CASSLGLTGPTGELFF. The CDR3, as DNA: TGCGCCAGCAGCTTGGGGCTGACAGGGCCCACCGGGGAGCTGTTTTTT.

The chain links TRBV7-8 to TRBJ2-7; 9 bases fit TRBD2. This CDR3 spans 19 amino acids. Losses at the gene ends were 5 bases for V and 0 bases for J; bases not matched to a gene: 17. Germline V gene lookup returns CDR1 SGHVS and CDR2 FQNEAQ. CDR3 nucleotides: TGTGCCAGCAGCATTCGGCCTAGCGGGGACCCTGGGAGCTCCTACGAGCAGTACTTC. It specifies CASSIRPSGDPGSSYEQYF.

The genes are TRBV7-9 and TRBJ2-3, with D possibly being TRBD1 (6 bases). Germline V gene sequence: CDR1 SEHNR, CDR2 FQNEAQ (reference sequence). This CDR3 contains 14 residues. Trimming cost V 5 bases and J 1 base, with 10 bases left between them. The CDR3 protein is CASSPGQRTDTQYF. CDR3 DNA: TGTGCCAGCAGCCCAGGACAGCGCACAGATACGCAGTATTTT.